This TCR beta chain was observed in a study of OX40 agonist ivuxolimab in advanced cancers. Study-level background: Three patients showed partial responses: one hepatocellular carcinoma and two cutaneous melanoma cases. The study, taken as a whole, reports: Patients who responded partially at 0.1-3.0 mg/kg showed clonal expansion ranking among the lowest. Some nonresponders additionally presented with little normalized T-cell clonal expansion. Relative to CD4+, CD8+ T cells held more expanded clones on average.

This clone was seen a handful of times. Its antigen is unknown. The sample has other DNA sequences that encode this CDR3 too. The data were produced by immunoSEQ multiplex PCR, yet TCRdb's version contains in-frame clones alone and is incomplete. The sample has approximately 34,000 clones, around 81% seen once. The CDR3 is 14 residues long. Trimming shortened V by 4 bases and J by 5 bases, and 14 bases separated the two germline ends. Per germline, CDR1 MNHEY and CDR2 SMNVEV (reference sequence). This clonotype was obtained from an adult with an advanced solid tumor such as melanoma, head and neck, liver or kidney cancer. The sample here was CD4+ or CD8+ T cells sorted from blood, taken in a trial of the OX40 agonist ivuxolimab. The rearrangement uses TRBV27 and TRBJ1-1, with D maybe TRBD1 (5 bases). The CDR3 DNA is TGTGCCAGCAGTTGGTTGACGGGGGGGACTGAAGCTTTCTTT. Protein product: CASSWLTGGTEAFF.